These T cell receptor beta chains were read from a single sample in a study of T cells in Graves' hyperthyroidism and ophthalmopathy. From the multiplex PCR reads, TCRdb called clonotypes with MiXCR, one entry per CDR3 protein. The data show a few hundred thousand distinct CDR3 sequences, with about 20% seen just once and around a quarter held by the top ten. Specimen: blood. Source of these receptors: a man between 18 and 35 years old with Graves' hyperthyroidism. The CDR3 runs from the conserved cysteine through the conserved F or W. The D gene is left open where the match is weak. Not every row has a clone size; where given, it reads once, few, many or a size class.

CDR3 protein: CASSPGRANGQPQHF
CDR3 DNA: TGTGCCAGCAGCCCTGGAAGGGCAAACGGACAGCCCCAGCATTTT
J gene: TRBJ1-5
clone size: few
V gene: TRBV5-5
D gene: -

CDR3 protein: CASSELAEPEQYF
CDR3 DNA: TGTGCCAGCAGTGAACTCGCAGAACCCGAGCAGTACTTC
J gene: TRBJ2-7
clone size: many
V gene: TRBV25-1
D gene: -

CDR3 protein: CSARPRTGGYTF
CDR3 DNA: TGCAGTGCTAGACCACGGACGGGCGGCTACACCTTC
J gene: TRBJ1-2
clone size: many
V gene: TRBV20-1
D gene: -

CDR3 protein: CASGLNAYEQYF
CDR3 DNA: TGTGCTAGTGGTTTGAATGCCTACGAGCAGTACTTC
J gene: TRBJ2-7
clone size: many
V gene: TRBV12-5
D gene: -

CDR3 protein: CASSSTRQVYGYTF
CDR3 DNA: TGTGCCAGCAGTTCCACCAGGCAGGTCTATGGCTACACCTTC
J gene: TRBJ1-2
clone size: once
V gene: TRBV28
D gene: -

CDR3 protein: CASSLGSNYGYTF
CDR3 DNA: TGTGCCAGCAGTTTAGGGAGTAACTATGGCTACACCTTC
J gene: TRBJ1-2
clone size: many
V gene: TRBV12-3/TRBV12-4
D gene: -

CDR3 protein: CASSPGGEATPSGNTIYF
CDR3 DNA: TGCGCCAGCAGCCCTGGCGGGGAGGCGACACCCTCTGGAAACACCATATATTTT
J gene: TRBJ1-3
clone size: -
V gene: TRBV5-1
D gene: -

CDR3 protein: CASSLRPLAGGQETQYF
CDR3 DNA: TGTGCCAGCAGCCTACGCCCTTTGGCGGGGGGCCAAGAGACCCAGTACTTC
J gene: TRBJ2-5
clone size: few
V gene: TRBV6-2/TRBV6-3
D gene: TRBD2

CDR3 protein: CAWSQGWTGELFF
CDR3 DNA: TGTGCCTGGAGCCAGGGCTGGACCGGGGAGCTGTTTTTT
J gene: TRBJ2-2
clone size: many
V gene: TRBV30
D gene: -

CDR3 protein: CASSLALGTGGTEAFF
CDR3 DNA: TGTGCCAGCAGCTTAGCGCTGGGGACGGGGGGCACTGAAGCTTTCTTT
J gene: TRBJ1-1
clone size: many
V gene: TRBV11-1
D gene: -

CDR3 protein: CSVEGTRVQPEAFF
CDR3 DNA: TGCAGCGTTGAGGGGACAAGGGTCCAACCTGAAGCTTTCTTT
J gene: TRBJ1-1
clone size: -
V gene: TRBV29-1
D gene: -

CDR3 protein: CASSQTSGTLIYTGELFF
CDR3 DNA: TGTGCCAGCAGCCAAACTAGCGGGACCTTAATTTACACCGGGGAGCTGTTTTTT
J gene: TRBJ2-2
clone size: -
V gene: TRBV14
D gene: TRBD2

CDR3 protein: CASSATGLRETQYF
CDR3 DNA: TGTGCCAGCAGTGCAACAGGGTTGCGCGAGACCCAGTACTTC
J gene: TRBJ2-5
clone size: few
V gene: TRBV12-3/TRBV12-4
D gene: -

CDR3 protein: CASSSGFQETQYF
CDR3 DNA: TGTGCCAGCAGTTCAGGTTTTCAAGAGACCCAGTACTTC
J gene: TRBJ2-5
clone size: many
V gene: TRBV28
D gene: -

CDR3 protein: CATSRSRAGTEAFF
CDR3 DNA: TGTGCCACCAGCAGAAGCAGGGCGGGGACTGAAGCTTTCTTT
J gene: TRBJ1-1
clone size: many
V gene: TRBV15
D gene: -

CDR3 protein: CASSLPSGIVTEAFF
CDR3 DNA: TGTGCCAGCAGCTTACCATCGGGGATAGTCACTGAAGCTTTCTTT
J gene: TRBJ1-1
clone size: -
V gene: TRBV27
D gene: -

CDR3 protein: CASSLDEAASDTEAFF
CDR3 DNA: TGTGCCAGCAGCTTAGACGAGGCAGCTTCCGACACTGAAGCTTTCTTT
J gene: TRBJ1-1
clone size: many
V gene: TRBV7-8
D gene: -